The present T cell receptor (beta chain) was sequenced within a study of cytomegalovirus exposure and HLA in healthy donors (dated by TCRdb to 2015 to 2018). Background for the entire study: According to an earlier analysis of 587 of the donors, about 179 million T cells yielded 120 million or so unique TCR beta sequences and about 300 Gb of sequence data. An early release covering roughly 600 HLA-typed donors comprised about 310 gigabases of sequencing data and tens of millions of unique TCR sequences. Among the 398 genotyped donors, under 90% belonged to the genetic ancestry cluster associated with self-reported Caucasian donors. The study was designed to test whether signatures of past pathogen exposure could be identified by cataloging public T cell receptors. The study profiled the T cell repertoires of 500 to 800 subjects by immunosequencing and related them to cytomegalovirus serostatus. A separate validation cohort of roughly 120 different subjects was used in addition to the roughly 670-subject first cohort. High-throughput TCR immunosequencing, statistical association of individual TCRs with disease status, and machine learning were combined to predict cytomegalovirus infection status. A later analysis re-analyzed previously published TCR beta repertoires from roughly 630 donors and added high-resolution HLA genotyping to study TCR occurrence patterns. Rather than using new phenotypic data, the later analysis identified candidate immune exposures from TCR beta sequences and from how often those sequences occurred across donors. An earlier analysis of approximately 640 of the donors applied high-throughput TCR beta sequencing to assess whether each TCR beta V gene segment acted as functional or pseudogenic. Donor age, sex, ethnicity and CMV serostatus were collected together with the repertoire data. In a later genetic analysis, genome-wide SNP genotypes for about 65% of the 666 donors were used, and that subset was treated as a discovery cohort. All discovery cohort repertoires had been generated using a single sequencing platform. HLA typing covered class I and class II loci at four-digit resolution. The number of typed donors differed by locus: 629-630 for A, B, C, DRB1 and DQB1; 522 for DQA1; 606 for DPA1; and approximately 450 for DPB1. A few DR-DQ haplotypes were treated as single units for association and clustering because of strong linkage in the cohort. Across 300 to 500 genotyped donors of the cohort, an average of roughly 250,000 unique TCR beta nucleotide sequences per donor were sequenced, and approximately 19% of those sequences were non-productive. Broad study findings and their caveats: The study gave a list of about 160 TCR beta chains associated with cytomegalovirus. A further reported finding was that TCR beta sequences accurately predicted the HLA-A and HLA-B alleles for most subjects in the first cohort. An earlier analysis of approximately 570 of the donors showed that most TCR beta V segments appeared in productive rearrangements either about 87% or about 30% of the time, which broadly matched IMGT annotations. Strong co-occurrence of HLA alleles, especially DR and DQ, made assigning TCR associations to individual alleles difficult. Because counts were too low, some 17 rarely observed V segments, including chromosome 9 orphons, were left out of the earlier analysis of over 550 of the donors. In a later analysis, HLA-associated TCR beta chains were found to be more clonally expanded and to have lower generation probabilities than equally common non-associated chains. Linkage disequilibrium might explain the correlated functional status among segregating V segments, but an unknown experimental factor could not be ruled out. Because HLA typing was unavailable for some donors at each locus, only the typed subset was used in association tests. A few of the identified cytomegalovirus-associated TCR beta chains were confirmed in vitro to be specific for cytomegalovirus antigens. A later analysis found that most CMV-associated TCR beta chains appeared HLA-restricted, with HLA associations seemingly driven largely by CMV exposure. A later analysis found that TCR association rates varied across HLA loci, with DRB1 alleles showing the most associated TCRs and HLA-C alleles the fewest. This cohort had only TCR beta chains sequenced, and the lack of alpha or paired-chain data limited which features could be detected. The only immune exposure information available for the cohort was CMV serostatus. The classifier was reported to diagnose cytomegalovirus status with high specificity and sensitivity in both the original and validation cohorts. Presence/absence analyses assumed roughly uniform sequencing depth across donors, an assumption that may not hold. Some IMGT-functional V segments, including TRBV6-2 and TRBV6-3, could not be told apart with the 87-base-pair reads, so those segments were excluded. The authors suggested that the approach could potentially be extended to other disease states and immunological phenotypes. While some public TCRs were present in many individuals, most TCR sequences turned up only very rarely across donors. A later analysis reported that several top co-occurrence clusters appeared linked to parvovirus B19, influenza, CMV and Epstein-Barr virus. Compared with the approximately 600-donor mean, donors in an Asian-associated ancestry cluster had fewer N-insertions in productive TCRs, according to a later genetic analysis. V-gene and J-gene trimming of TCR beta chains was associated with a missense DCLRE1C variant in a later genetic analysis, and the association was replicated in an independent cohort. In a later analysis, around 17,000 TCR beta sequences were associated with specific HLA alleles at a false discovery rate of 0.05. A group of highly shared sequence variants was considered likely to be a technical artifact of the sequencing pipeline.

Based on the germline V gene, the CDR1 and CDR2 sequences are MRHNA and SNTAGT. The germline V end is reduced by 6 bases and the J end by 5 bases; junction bases left unmatched: 6. The CDR3, from cysteine to phenylalanine, totals 15 residues. Only the CDR3 DNA stays, 45 bases, in frame from base 1. The cohort comprised around 690 healthy bone marrow donors. All cohort members were sampled while nominally healthy, although unrecorded immune exposures were likely present. The donor tested CMV seronegative, placing the donor among the 350 or so seronegative members of the cohort. Every donor gave a peripheral blood sample, and the peripheral blood mononuclear cells from that sample were used for TCR beta sequencing. Genomic DNA was extracted from the blood cell samples with the Qiagen DNeasy Blood Extraction Kit. The library came from the immunoSEQ multiplex PCR assay. The multiplex PCR relied on a mix of 60 forward primers for TCR Vbeta segments and 13 reverse primers for TCR Jbeta segments. The CDR3 region of rearranged TCR beta genes was amplified from genomic DNA with a multiplex PCR assay. The Illumina HiSeq System was used to sequence the amplified TCR beta libraries as 87-base-pair reads. As for the authors' bioinformatics: A later analysis tallied some 79 million unique TCR beta chains across the 550 to 850 repertoires, and around 12 million of those chains were shared by two or more donors. Raw reads were error-corrected and collapsed into unique sequences by a nearest-neighbor algorithm in which closely related sequences were merged to remove PCR and sequencing errors. To assign V, D and J gene segments, CDR3 sequences were aligned to IMGT reference sequences. For a sequence to be retained, a match of at least six nucleotides was required to both a V gene segment and a J gene segment. Rearrangements were called productive when the CDR3 lacked stop codons and stayed in frame with V and J; all others were non-productive. CDR3 was defined according to IMGT convention as the region running from the second conserved V-encoded cysteine to the conserved J-encoded phenylalanine. In an earlier analysis of roughly 610 of the donors, sequences lacking an unambiguous match to a single V gene segment were excluded. In an earlier analysis of 587 of the donors, V segments were called functional above 56.7% productive rearrangements and were called segregating when the between-donor standard deviation exceeded 5%. A statistical classification framework was built for diagnosing cytomegalovirus status from the catalog of TCR beta chain sequences. A later analysis assigned V and J genes by comparing TCR nucleotide sequences with IMGT/GENE-DB human TR gene sequences. Using the TCRdist pipeline, a later analysis assigned CDR3 sequences along with most-parsimonious VDJ recombination scenarios. A later analysis defined each TCR beta chain by its CDR3 amino acid sequence plus V-gene family, and excluded reads lacking a unique V-gene family. As a way to deal with suspected cross-contamination and a sequencing artifact, a later analysis dropped more than 500 nucleotide sequences that were highly shared and had low generation probability. A later analysis calculated a clonal expansion index for each public chain from normalized within-repertoire ranks of inferred template counts. A later analysis computed generation probabilities with a VDJ recombination model fitted to out-of-frame rearrangements, and checked the results against IGoR. Hypergeometric tests were used in a later analysis to score TCR-TCR, TCR-HLA and TCR-CMV co-occurrence, with a repertoire-size bias correction applied to the TCR pairs. A later analysis estimated false discovery rates by permuting HLA or CMV assignments 20 times. In a later analysis, co-occurring TCRs were grouped with DBSCAN, and TCRdist sequence similarity was added when clustering was performed within HLA-allele-positive subsets. Repertoires with fewer than 30,000 or more than 120,000 public chains, plus five repertoires with anomalous nucleotide sharing, were excluded from co-occurrence clustering. TCRdb obtained this table from immuneACCESS and retained in-frame rearrangements with V and J assigned. These tables miss some clones; where compared with another copy, unresolved V genes account for less than half of the shortfall, and the remainder is unexplained. That table furnishes V, J and clone size, whereas the DNA furnished D and trimming. The sample table holds some 150,000 clones, of which roughly four fifths were seen once. Of the sample, about 1.3% falls within the top ten clones.

As to this clone: The target of this receptor is not known. There are no base qualities to consult, and no much larger clone falls within one base.

The chain is made from TRBV6-4 and TRBJ2-5; 13 middle bases align to TRBD2. This TCR was recovered from a man aged 60 to 69 in good health and CMV-seronegative. The sample consisted of PBMCs. Read as DNA, the sequence is TGTGCCAGCAGCCGACTAGCGGGGGGCGGTGAGACCCAGTACTTC. Translation gives CASSRLAGGGETQYF.